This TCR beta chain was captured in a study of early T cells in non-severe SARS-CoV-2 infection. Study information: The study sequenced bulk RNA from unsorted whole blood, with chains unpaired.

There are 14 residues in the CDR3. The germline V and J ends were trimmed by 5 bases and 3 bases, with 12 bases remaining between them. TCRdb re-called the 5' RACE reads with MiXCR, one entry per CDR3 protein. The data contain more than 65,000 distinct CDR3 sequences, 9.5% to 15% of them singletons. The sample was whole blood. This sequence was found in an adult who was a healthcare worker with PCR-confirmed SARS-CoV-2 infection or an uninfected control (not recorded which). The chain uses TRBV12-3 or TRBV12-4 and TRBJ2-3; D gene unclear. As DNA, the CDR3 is TGTGCCAGCAGTCTTTTTCGACCAACAGATACGCAGTATTTT. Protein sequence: CASSLFRPTDTQYF.